This TCR beta chain is from a study of cytomegalovirus exposure and HLA in healthy donors. Turning to the study itself: The roughly 100 million unique TCR beta sequences, from some 170 million T cells, were found by an earlier analysis.

This CDR3 comprises 13 residues. Germline-derived CDR1 and CDR2 are SGHTA and FQGNSA. Trimming left V 3 bases short and J 3 bases short, with 9 bases between. It was with 60 Vbeta and 13 Jbeta primers that the PCR ran. Generated by immunoSEQ multiplex PCR, the TCRdb table keeps only in-frame clones and is missing some. The sample shows approximately 300,000 clones, approximately 84% of them seen only once. Sequenced input: PBMCs. This rearrangement joins TRBV7-2 to TRBJ2-7, with D perhaps matching TRBD2 (5 bases). This receptor was identified in a woman between 40 and 55 years old in good health and CMV-seropositive. The CDR3 coding sequence is TGTGCCAGCAGCTTCTCCGGGAACTACGAGCAGTACTTC. It encodes CASSFSGNYEQYF.